This T cell receptor beta chain was profiled in a study of T cells in Graves' hyperthyroidism and ophthalmopathy. Study-level information: The blood sample was taken at first diagnosis, before treatment began. Study conclusions and caveats: Among thyroid clonotypes expanded above 0.001, most also appeared in blood.

This clonotype was observed a handful of times. What it binds is not known. The CDR3 loop spans 14 amino acids. The trim removed 3 bases at V and 7 bases at J, leaving 8 bases unmatched. Germline CDR1 reads DFQATT; CDR2 reads SNEGSKA (reference sequence). The source material, RNA transcripts, was used to amplify TCR beta CDR3 regions. The TCR CDR3 first-round RT-PCR relied on the HTBI primer set. TCRdb re-derived calls from the multiplex PCR reads in MiXCR, one entry per CDR3 protein. The sample includes 300,000 to 450,000 distinct CDR3 sequences, around 18% of them seen just once. The clonotype comes from a man aged 18 to 29 with Graves' ophthalmopathy. The V call is TRBV20-1, the J call TRBJ2-2, with 7 bases identical to TRBD2. The sequencing input was blood. The CDR3 here is CSARVAGVVGELFF. The CDR3 nucleotides read TGCAGTGCTAGGGTTGCGGGGGTTGTCGGGGAGCTGTTTTTT.